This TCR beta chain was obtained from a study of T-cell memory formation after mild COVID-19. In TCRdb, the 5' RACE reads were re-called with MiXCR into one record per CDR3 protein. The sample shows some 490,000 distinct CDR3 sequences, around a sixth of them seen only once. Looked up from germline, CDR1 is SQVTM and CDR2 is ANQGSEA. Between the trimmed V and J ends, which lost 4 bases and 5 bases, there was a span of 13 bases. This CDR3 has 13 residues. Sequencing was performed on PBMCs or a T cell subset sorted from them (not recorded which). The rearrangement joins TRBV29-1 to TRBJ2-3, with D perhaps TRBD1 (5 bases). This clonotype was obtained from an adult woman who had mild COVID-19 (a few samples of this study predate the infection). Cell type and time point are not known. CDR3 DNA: TGCAGCGTTGTGGGGAAGGGGCAAGATACGCAGTATTTT. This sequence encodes CSVVGKGQDTQYF.